The T cell receptor beta chain described here comes from a study of Graves' ophthalmopathy and Graves' hyperthyroidism. This clonotype was counted many times. What it recognizes is unknown. Broader study findings: Most thyroid clonotypes with frequency above 0.001 were detected in blood too. Using 13 signatures, a model distinguished ophthalmopathy from stable hyperthyroidism, reaching about 85% sensitivity and 65% to 84% specificity.

This CDR3 is built from 16 residues. J was trimmed by 4 bases and V by 9 bases; bases with no gene match: 15. Germline values: CDR1 LGHNT, CDR2 FRNRAP. Additional autoimmune diseases, uncontrolled infections, pregnancy or lactation disqualified patients. As diagnostic evidence, clinical symptoms, serum thyroxine, TRAb, thyroid ultrasound and orbital computed tomography were relied upon. Amplified TCR beta CDR3 regions were obtained using RNA transcripts as template. First-round RT-PCR relied on HTBI primers, and a second-round multiplex PCR came next. TCRdb itself ran the multiplex PCR reads through MiXCR, one entry per CDR3 protein. The sample has 170,000 or so distinct CDR3 sequences, over 35% seen once.

This chain links TRBV12-5 with TRBJ1-2, with 9 bases aligning to TRBD1. Sequenced sample: peripheral blood. The TCR comes from a woman aged 35 to 49 with Graves' ophthalmopathy. The CDR3 region has the DNA TGTGCTAGCCAAAGTCCCGACACAGGGGGCGTCTATGGCTACACCTTC. This gives the protein CASQSPDTGGVYGYTF.